This T cell receptor beta chain is drawn from a study of T-cell memory formation after mild COVID-19 (dated by TCRdb to the early 2020s). For the study in its entirety: TCR sequence clusters from the two donors were largely donor specific. Longitudinal TCRalpha and TCRbeta repertoire sequencing tracked T-cell clones expanding and contracting after mild COVID-19 in a couple of donors. Two young, previously healthy adult volunteers made up the cohort, one male and one female. Study-wide findings and limitations: Contracting CD4+ clones were found mainly in CM and EM memory subsets, while CD8+ clones were enriched in EMRA. Whether the second-wave clones peaking on day 37 were SARS-CoV-2 specific was not confirmed. From day 15 to 85, contracting clones showed balanced CD4/CD8 phenotypes, whereas a second wave of clones that expanded from day 15 to 37 leaned towards CD4+. Some responding clones were detected in pre-infection memory, which suggested that pre-existing cross-reactive memory T cells had joined the SARS-CoV-2 response. The study covered only a couple of mild cases, and larger cohorts including severe cases with pre-infection samples were considered necessary.

CDR1 and CDR2 were assigned from the germline V gene as SGHVS and FQNEAQ. From the cysteine up to the phenylalanine, the CDR3 has a length of 14 residues. Solely the CDR3 DNA is kept, with 42 bases framed from the first base. Ends trimmed: V by 2 bases, J by 8 bases; bases unmatched to a gene: 4. TCRdb records Illumina NovaSeq 6000 as the sequencer. TCRalpha and TCRbeta cDNA libraries were built by 5'RACE with constant-segment primers, adding sample barcodes and unique molecular identifiers. Trizol reagent was used to extract RNA from every sample. The libraries were amplified in two PCR steps, and the second step added a second sample barcode and Illumina TruSeq adapters. Libraries were sequenced on an Illumina NovaSeq with 2 x 150 bp paired-end reads. On the authors' methods: With migec v1.2.7, reads were demultiplexed and then collapsed into UMI-guided consensus sequences. Using mixcr v2.1.11, UMI consensuses were aligned to TRA and TRB V and J templates and then assembled into clonotypes. A clonotype was counted as expanded or contracted only if both edgeR and NoisET called the change significant, with noise models trained on biological replicates. For edgeR calls, the thresholds were a false discovery rate-adjusted p below 0.01 and a log2 fold-change of 1. As an exploratory analysis of dynamics, max-normalized trajectories of the 1000 most abundant clonotypes were examined with PCA combined with hierarchical clustering. Separately sequenced CD4+ and CD8+ repertoires were used to assign a CD4 or CD8 phenotype to each responding clone. TCRdb reworked the public reads: Q25 trimming with fastp, MiXCR clone assembly, productive beta chains retained. One record per CDR3 amino acid sequence lists the most common genes and DNA. In this record, the V and J calls reflect TCRdb's handling and not the investigators' own analysis. The sample profile shows approximately 490,000 distinct CDR3 sequences; around 21% of them were found once. The biggest ten clones account for 12% of the sample.

This clonotype came up a few times. The antigen it binds to is not known. It has no much larger one-base neighbor in the sample; base qualities were not kept. Ficoll-Paque density gradient centrifugation was the method used to isolate PBMCs. The chain was built from TRBV7-8 and TRBJ2-1, with 9 middle bases fitting TRBD2. Sequencing input: PBMCs or a T cell subset sorted from them (not recorded which). This receptor was obtained from an adult woman who had mild COVID-19 (a few samples of this study predate the infection). The sample titles of this study are shuffled in the database, so cell type and time point are left out; the donor was told from shared clones. The CDR3 reads CASSLKGGRDEQFF. The DNA sequence reads TGTGCCAGCAGCTTAAAGGGCGGGAGGGATGAGCAGTTCTTC.